The rows below give T cell receptor beta chains drawn from one sample of a study of blood T cell repertoires in COVID-19. Libraries were prepared by immunoSEQ multiplex PCR; TCRdb keeps only in-frame clonotypes and omits some of them. The sample includes roughly 100,000 clones, roughly 86% seen only once; the top ten take about 3%. The sample comprised peripheral blood. The receptors stem from a man in his forties or fifties with active or convalescent COVID-19. The CDR3 runs from the conserved cysteine through the conserved F or W. The D gene is left open where the match is weak. Rows give clone size only sometimes, using once, few, many, or a class for an expanded clone.

V gene	J gene	D gene	clone size	CDR3 length	CDR3 DNA	CDR3 protein
TRBV10-1	TRBJ2-7	.	.	13	TGCGCCAGCAGTGAGTCAACGGTCGGGGGACAGTACTTC	CASSESTVGGQYF
TRBV7-7	TRBJ2-2	TRBD2	.	16	TGTGCCAGCAGCCCCAGAACGGGGGGTACGGGCGGGGAGCTGTTTTTT	CASSPRTGGTGGELFF
TRBV5-1	TRBJ2-6	.	.	15	TGCGCCAGCAGCTTGGACGGGGCTGGGGCCAACGTCCTGACTTTC	CASSLDGAGANVLTF
TRBV6-1	TRBJ2-2	.	.	16	TGTGCCAGCAGTGGGTGGCAGGGGTCTAACACCGGGGAGCTGTTTTTT	CASSGWQGSNTGELFF
TRBV7-9	TRBJ2-1	.	.	14	TGTGCCAGCAGCTTGAGGCCCGCAGTCGATGAGCAGTTCTTC	CASSLRPAVDEQFF
TRBV7-2	TRBJ1-6	.	.	13	TGTGCCAGCAACACAGGGAGAAATTCACCCCTCCACTTT	CASNTGRNSPLHF
TRBV6-5	TRBJ2-7	.	.	15	TGTGCCAGCAGTATCGACAGGCACCCCTCCTACGAGCAGTACTTC	CASSIDRHPSYEQYF
TRBV2	TRBJ2-2	TRBD1	.	15	TGTGCCAGCAGCAGGGGGACAGGGGTGACCGGGGAGCTGTTTTTT	CASSRGTGVTGELFF
TRBV9	TRBJ2-5	.	.	15	TGTGCCAGCAGCACCCGATCGGGGTTGGGAGAGACCCAGTACTTC	CASSTRSGLGETQYF
TRBV7-9	TRBJ2-5	.	.	15	TGTGCCAGCAGCTTAGTATGGCAGGGGGGAGAGACCCAGTACTTC	CASSLVWQGGETQYF
TRBV7-2	TRBJ2-3	.	.	14	TGTGCCAGCAGCCTTTGGCCCGATTCAGATACGCAGTATTTT	CASSLWPDSDTQYF
TRBV4-1	TRBJ2-3	TRBD2	.	16	TGCGCCAGCAGCCAAGTCTCTAGCGGGGGGACAGATACGCAGTATTTT	CASSQVSSGGTDTQYF
TRBV28	TRBJ1-2	.	.	12	TGTGCCAGCAGTGCTACAGGGTACGGCTACACCTTC	CASSATGYGYTF
TRBV5-8	TRBJ1-6	TRBD1	.	15	TGTGCCAGCAGCTTGTTAAGGACAGGCAATTCACCCCTCCACTTT	CASSLLRTGNSPLHF
TRBV9	TRBJ2-1	TRBD2	.	17	TGTGCCAGCAGCGTGACTAGCGGGGGGGTGTGGTACAATGAGCAGTTCTTC	CASSVTSGGVWYNEQFF
TRBV30	TRBJ2-7	TRBD1	.	14	TGTGCCTGGAGGACAGGGGGGGTGTCCTACGAGCAGTACTTC	CAWRTGGVSYEQYF
TRBV6-1	TRBJ2-5	TRBD1	.	14	TGTGCCAGCAGTGAAAGACAGGGCCCAGAGACCCAGTACTTC	CASSERQGPETQYF
TRBV3-1/TRBV3-2	TRBJ1-3	TRBD1	.	17	TGTGCCAGCAGCCAAGGGGGACAGCCGAGCTCTGGAAACACCATATATTTT	CASSQGGQPSSGNTIYF
TRBV5-1	TRBJ1-5	.	few	15	TGCGCCAGCAGTCCTGAGGGGGGGCAGGAGCAGCCCCAGCATTTT	CASSPEGGQEQPQHF
TRBV12-3/TRBV12-4	TRBJ2-5	.	.	13	TGTGCCAGCAGTCCCGAGGGTCAAGAGACCCAGTACTTC	CASSPEGQETQYF
TRBV28	TRBJ2-3	TRBD2	.	16	TGTGCCAGCAGTAAAACTAGCGGGGGGAGGGCAGATACGCAGTATTTT	CASSKTSGGRADTQYF
TRBV19	TRBJ1-1	TRBD1	.	11	TGTGCCAGGGGGACAGGGACTGAAGCTTTCTTT	CARGTGTEAFF
TRBV4-3	TRBJ2-5	.	.	13	TGCGCCAGCAGCCTCGGACTCCAAGAGACCCAGTACTTC	CASSLGLQETQYF
TRBV14	TRBJ1-3	TRBD1	few	16	TGTGCCAGCAGCCGAAAGACAGGGGGCTCTGGAAACACCATATATTTT	CASSRKTGGSGNTIYF
TRBV11-2	TRBJ1-1	.	.	12	TGTGCCAGCAGCCCCTCGGTCTATGAAGCTTTCTTT	CASSPSVYEAFF
TRBV5-1	TRBJ2-3	TRBD1	.	16	TGCGCCAGCAGCTCGGGGACAGGGGGCTATTCAGATACGCAGTATTTT	CASSSGTGGYSDTQYF
TRBV19	TRBJ2-6	.	.	16	TGTGCCAGTAGTATCGGACAGTTGACTGGGGCCAACGTCCTGACTTTC	CASSIGQLTGANVLTF
TRBV5-1	TRBJ1-5	TRBD1	.	16	TGCGCCAGCAGCTCGAATCCGACAGGGGAGGGTCAGCCCCAGCATTTT	CASSSNPTGEGQPQHF
TRBV19	TRBJ2-1	.	.	14	TGTGCCAGTAGTACTCGCGGCCCGGGTTATGAGCAGTTCTTC	CASSTRGPGYEQFF
TRBV18	TRBJ2-2	.	few	15	TGTGCCAGCTCACCACAGGCCATAGCGGCCGGGGAGCTGTTTTTT	CASSPQAIAAGELFF
TRBV29-1	TRBJ1-2	.	.	11	TGCAGCGTCGCAGCCGGGAGTGGCTACACCTTC	CSVAAGSGYTF
TRBV4-1	TRBJ2-3	.	once	14	TGCGCCAGCAGCCAAGTACAGGGCGTAGATACGCAGTATTTT	CASSQVQGVDTQYF
TRBV19	TRBJ2-1	TRBD2	.	17	TGTGCCAGTAGTATCACTAGCGGGGGCGTTCTGGGCAATGAGCAGTTCTTC	CASSITSGGVLGNEQFF
TRBV9	TRBJ1-3	.	.	15	TGTGCCAGCAGCGTAGAGGGGCGCGAGGGAAACACCATATATTTT	CASSVEGREGNTIYF
TRBV14	TRBJ1-6	.	.	15	TGTGCCAGCAGCCAAGAATCGGTTAGAAATTCACCCCTCCACTTT	CASSQESVRNSPLHF
TRBV7-2	TRBJ2-3	TRBD1	.	13	TGTGCCAGCAGGACAGGGGGGCCAGATACGCAGTATTTT	CASRTGGPDTQYF
TRBV28	TRBJ2-7	TRBD1	few	13	TGTGCCAGCAGTTCCGGACAGGGCTACGAGCAGTACTTC	CASSSGQGYEQYF
TRBV15	TRBJ1-1	.	.	14	TGTGCCACCAGCAGAGATTTGGCGGGCACTGAAGCTTTCTTT	CATSRDLAGTEAFF
TRBV18	TRBJ2-3	TRBD2	.	20	TGTGCCAGCTCACCCCTGGAGACTAGCGGGGGGGATTTGTATCCAGATACGCAGTATTTT	CASSPLETSGGDLYPDTQYF
TRBV18	TRBJ2-2	TRBD1	.	15	TGTGCCAGCTCCCGGGGACAGCAGAACACCGGGGAGCTGTTTTTT	CASSRGQQNTGELFF
TRBV5-4	TRBJ2-2	.	.	18	TGTGCCAGCAGCTTGGAGGGGTGGGGGACAACCTTGAGCGGGGAGCTGTTTTTT	CASSLEGWGTTLSGELFF
TRBV12-3/TRBV12-4	TRBJ1-5	.	.	13	TGTGCCAGCAGTTTATCCCAAAATCAGCCCCAGCATTTT	CASSLSQNQPQHF
TRBV29-1	TRBJ1-4	TRBD1	.	12	TGCAGCGCCGGCCGACAGGGTGAAAAACTGTTTTTT	CSAGRQGEKLFF
TRBV19	TRBJ1-3	TRBD1	once	14	TGTGCCAGTAGGAGGGACAGGGCCGGAAACACCATATATTTT	CASRRDRAGNTIYF
TRBV6-4	TRBJ1-1	TRBD1	.	14	TGTGCCAGCAGCAAGGGACAGGAGAACACTGAAGCTTTCTTT	CASSKGQENTEAFF
TRBV11-2	TRBJ2-7	TRBD1	.	12	TGTGCCAGCAGCGCACAGGGGTACGAGCAGTACTTC	CASSAQGYEQYF
TRBV5-4	TRBJ2-5	TRBD2	.	15	TGTGCCAGCAGCTTCGGACTAGCGAGCCAAGAGACCCAGTACTTC	CASSFGLASQETQYF
TRBV27	TRBJ1-2	.	.	13	TGTGCCAGCAGTCCTCGGGGTGGCTATGGCTACACCTTC	CASSPRGGYGYTF
TRBV7-9	TRBJ2-2	.	.	14	TGTGCCAGCAGCCCAGGGTTAAACACCGGGGAGCTGTTTTTT	CASSPGLNTGELFF
TRBV18	TRBJ2-1	TRBD2	once	16	TGTGCCAGCTCACCACCGAACGGGGGGGAAACAAATGAGCAGTTCTTC	CASSPPNGGETNEQFF
TRBV3-1/TRBV3-2	TRBJ1-1	.	.	16	TGTGCCAGCAGCCAACGACAGGTACAGGTGAACACTGAAGCTTTCTTT	CASSQRQVQVNTEAFF
TRBV2	TRBJ1-4	TRBD1	.	14	TGTGCCAGCAACACGGGACAGCCTAATGAAAAACTGTTTTTT	CASNTGQPNEKLFF
TRBV18	TRBJ1-2	.	.	14	TGTGCCAGCTCACTCGGACCCGGAGGGCATGGCTACACCTTC	CASSLGPGGHGYTF
TRBV10-3	TRBJ2-2	TRBD1	few	15	TGTGCCATCAGGCCCTTGGGACAGGATACCGGGGAGCTGTTTTTT	CAIRPLGQDTGELFF
TRBV5-1	TRBJ2-1	TRBD2	.	15	TGCGCCAGCAGCTTCGGCGGGGGGGGCTACAATGAGCAGTTCTTC	CASSFGGGGYNEQFF